The 20 T cell receptor beta chains below were found in one sample sequenced in a study of blood T cells in healthy people across ages (dated by TCRdb to between 2014 and 2017). The library came from 5' RACE. The run used an Illumina HiSeq 2500. A second PCR of roughly 7 to 11 cycles was performed with a sample-barcoded 5' primer and a J-beta primer mix. The public reads were quality trimmed at Q25 with fastp and then assembled into clones with MiXCR by TCRdb, keeping productive beta chains. One record per CDR3 amino acid sequence lists the most common genes and DNA. For this sample there are some 690,000 distinct CDR3 sequences; about 20% appear just once. The top ten hold around 22% of the sample. Material: blood. Receptor source: a man aged 65 to 85 in good health.

The V gene is TRBV11-3, the J gene TRBJ2-1; possibly TRBD1 for D (6 bases). V was pared by 4 bases and J by 0 bases, with 10 bases between. Germline V gives CDR1 SGHNT, CDR2 YENEEA. CDR3 size: 15 residues. The CDR3 loop is CASSSQGYSYNEQFF. CDR3 coding DNA: TGTGCCAGCAGCTCCCAGGGGTACTCCTACAATGAGCAGTTCTTC.

The genes are TRBV18 and TRBJ2-1; a weak D match, TRBD2 (6 bases). The J call is in doubt because the DNA end fits TRBJ2-5 better. CDR1 is KGHSH and CDR2 is LQKENI in the germline V gene. This CDR3 has 17 residues. The CDR3 is CASSPSRTTGGRETQYF. The CDR3 DNA reads TGTGCCAGCTCACCATCCCGGACTACCGGGGGTAGGGAGACCCAGTACTTC.

With regard to this clonotype: Compared with germline, one end of the junction differs, possibly owing to a read error. The chain joins TRBV11-2 to TRBJ2-5; possibly TRBD1 for D (6 bases). Germline CDR1 SGHAT, CDR2 FQNNGV. The CDR3 contains 13 residues. DNA of the CDR3: TGTGCCAGCAGCTCCGGACAGAGGGAGACCCAGCACTTC. Translating gives CASSSGQRETQHF.

This clonotype was picked up a small number of times. The gene calls are TRBV3-1 and TRBJ2-2; D not resolved. This CDR3 contains 16 residues. The germline V and J ends were trimmed by 4 bases and 3 bases, with 15 bases remaining between them. Germline V gene data show CDR1 as LGHDT and CDR2 as YNNKEL (reference sequence). The CDR3 loop is CASSPAAVVDTGELFF. DNA for the CDR3: TGTGCCAGCAGCCCGGCGGCGGTAGTGGACACCGGGGAGCTGTTTTTT.

The CDR3 DNA reads TGCAGTGCTAGAGTCTTTGGGGTGAACACTGAAGCTTTCTTT. This codes for CSARVFGVNTEAFF. The chain combines TRBV20-1 with TRBJ1-1; D gene ambiguous. There are 14 residues in the CDR3. The germline gives CDR1 DFQATT, CDR2 SNEGSKA (reference sequence). The V gene lost 1 base and the J gene lost 0 bases, with 9 bases spanning the gap.

This clonotype was seen a few times. The chain employs TRBV2 and TRBJ2-3; 8 bases match TRBD2. J lost 0 bases, V lost 4 bases, and 3 bases had no gene match. CDR3 length: 15 residues. CDR1 and CDR2 from the germline V gene are SNHLY and FYNNEI. CDR3 in amino acids: CASSALAASTDTQYF. DNA for the CDR3: TGTGCCAGCAGTGCACTAGCGGCTAGCACAGATACGCAGTATTTT.

This clonotype came up a few times. The CDR3: CASSMGQGMLGYTF. The CDR3, as DNA: TGTGCCAGTAGTATGGGACAGGGGATGCTTGGCTACACCTTC. The rearrangement joins TRBV19 to TRBJ1-2; 10 bases are shared with TRBD1. In germline, CDR1 is LNHDA, CDR2 SQIVND (reference sequence). Losses at the gene ends were 3 bases for V and 7 bases for J; bases not matched to a gene: 5. The length of the CDR3 is 14 residues. Filled out from reference TRBV19 and TRBJ1-2, the complete variable domain reads DGGITQSPKYLFRKEGQNVTLSCEQNLNHDAMYWYRQDPGQGLRLIYYSQIVNDFQKGDIAEGYSVSREKKESFPLTVTSAQKNPTAFYLCASSMGQGMLGYTFGSGTRLTVV.

The DNA of the CDR3 is TGTGCCATCAGTGAGGCTTGGGGGGGGTCATCCGAGCAGTTCTTC. Translation gives CAISEAWGGSSEQFF. The chain carries TRBV10-3 and TRBJ2-7; 7 bases map to TRBD2. The J call may be wrong; the DNA end is better matched by TRBJ2-1. This CDR3 contains 15 residues. Germline V gene lookup returns CDR1 ENHRY and CDR2 SYGVKD.

This clonotype came up a few times. The V gene is TRBV20-1, the J gene TRBJ2-7; possible D gene TRBD1, 6 bases. The V and J ends lost 0 bases and 0 bases respectively, with 15 bases between them. CDR3 length equals 16 residues. Germline assignment: CDR1 DFQATT and CDR2 SNEGSKA (reference sequence). DNA for the CDR3: TGCAGTGCTAGAGATCCTGGACAGCAGAGCTCCTACGAGCAGTACTTC. As protein: CSARDPGQQSSYEQYF.

The chain is built from TRBV20-1 and TRBJ1-5, with 7 nucleotides matching TRBD1. The germline V gene encodes CDR1 DFQATT and CDR2 SNEGSKA (reference sequence). V was pared by 3 bases and J by 3 bases, with 5 bases of the junction left unmatched. The CDR3 runs to 14 residues. The DNA for the CDR3 is TGCAGTGCTAGTACAACAGGGGCCAATCAGCCCCAGCATTTT. Its protein product is CSASTTGANQPQHF.

This clonotype appeared a few times. The gene calls are TRBV19 and TRBJ1-4, with D tentatively TRBD1 (5 bases). The CDR3 is 14 residues long. V was trimmed by 5 bases and J by 0 bases, leaving 7 bases between them. The germline V gene encodes CDR1 LNHDA and CDR2 SQIVND (reference sequence). The CDR3 sequence is CASSVTATNEKLFF. CDR3 nucleotide sequence: TGTGCCAGTAGTGTGACAGCAACTAATGAAAAACTGTTTTTT. Supplemented by reference TRBV19 and TRBJ1-4, the full variable domain reads DGGITQSPKYLFRKEGQNVTLSCEQNLNHDAMYWYRQDPGQGLRLIYYSQIVNDFQKGDIAEGYSVSREKKESFPLTVTSAQKNPTAFYLCASSVTATNEKLFFGSGTQLSVL.

The J gene is TRBJ2-3, the V gene TRBV7-2; 11 bases align to TRBD2. The trim removed 4 bases at V and 3 bases at J, leaving 6 bases unmatched. Germline CDR1 is SGHTA and CDR2 is FQGNSA. There are 16 residues in the CDR3. The CDR3: CASSYPSGGKTDTQYF. The CDR3, as DNA: TGTGCCAGCAGCTACCCTAGCGGGGGGAAAACAGATACGCAGTATTTT.

This clonotype was seen more than once but under ten times. This sequence joins TRBV29-1 and TRBJ2-7; 7 bases are a match to TRBD1. Germline values: CDR1 SQVTM, CDR2 ANQGSEA. J lost 7 bases, V lost 6 bases, and 12 bases had no gene match. The CDR3 contains 13 residues. The CDR3 here is CSVYRGQRGEQYF. The CDR3 nucleotides are TGCAGCGTGTACAGGGGACAGAGGGGAGAGCAGTACTTC.

V is TRBV20-1 and J is TRBJ2-7, with D perhaps matching TRBD2 (5 bases). The DNA end lines up better with TRBJ2-5; the J call may be wrong. Germline V lookup: CDR1 DFQATT, CDR2 SNEGSKA (reference sequence). The CDR3 runs to 13 residues. Written as DNA, the CDR3 is TGCAGTGCCCTCACCGGGGTTGGAGAGACCCAGTACTTC. Translated, it gives CSALTGVGETQYF.

A word on this clonotype: Likely a read error: the CDR3 ends without its conserved phenylalanine or tryptophan. V and J are TRBV4-1 and TRBJ1-2, with D possibly being TRBD1 (5 bases). The V gene lost 0 bases and the J gene lost 8 bases, with 10 bases spanning the gap. The CDR3 loop spans 13 amino acids. Germline-derived CDR1 and CDR2 are MGHRA and YSYEKL. The DNA of the CDR3 is TGCGCCAGCAGCCAAGAACTAGGGGACGGCTACACCCTC. This gives the protein CASSQELGDGYTL.

This chain uses TRBV6-6 with TRBJ1-3; perhaps TRBD1 as D (6 bases). V lost 4 bases and J 3 bases, leaving 10 bases between the germline ends. The CDR3 is made up of 14 amino acids. Germline values: CDR1 MNHNY, CDR2 SVGAGI (reference sequence). The CDR3: CASSLGQLGNTIYF. DNA of the CDR3: TGTGCCAGCAGTTTAGGACAGCTTGGAAACACCATATATTTT.

This clonotype was recorded many times. The chain couples TRBV5-1 to TRBJ2-4, with TRBD2 matching 11 bases. V trimming: 4 bases; J trimming: 5 bases; junction bases outside the gene matches: 5. Germline CDR1 SGHRS, CDR2 YFSETQ. The CDR3 is 15 residues long. DNA for the CDR3: TGCGCCAGCAGCCCGACGGGACTAGCGGAAAACATTCAGTACTTC. Its protein product is CASSPTGLAENIQYF.

This clonotype was detected only a few times. This rearrangement joins TRBV20-1 to TRBJ2-2; the match to TRBD2 covers 12 bases. The germline gives CDR1 DFQATT, CDR2 SNEGSKA (reference sequence). The junction had 5 bases not matched to a gene; V was cut back by 3 bases and J by 0 bases. The CDR3 sequence is 17 residues long. In DNA form, the CDR3 reads TGCAGTGCTAGTCGGAGACTAGCGGGAGCGAACACCGGGGAGCTGTTTTTT. The encoded protein is CSASRRLAGANTGELFF.

This clonotype was seen a handful of times. J is TRBJ2-3 and V is TRBV20-1; 10 bases agree with TRBD1. From germline, CDR1 is DFQATT and CDR2 SNEGSKA (reference sequence). V lost 7 bases to trimming and J lost 4 bases; unmatched junction nucleotides: 11. The CDR3 is 15 amino acids. The CDR3 is CSGTPGQGWADTQYF. CDR3 in DNA: TGCAGTGGCACCCCGGGACAGGGGTGGGCAGATACGCAGTATTTT.

The table lists this clonotype with a few counts. V usage is TRBV27 and J usage is TRBJ1-6; D is undetermined. CDR1 is MNHEY, CDR2 SMNVEV, per germline (reference sequence). This CDR3 comprises 17 residues. Between the trimmed V and J ends, which lost 3 bases and 0 bases, there was a span of 12 bases. CDR3 protein: CASSFRPASSYNSPLHF. The CDR3 coding sequence is TGTGCCAGCAGTTTCCGCCCCGCGAGCTCCTATAATTCACCCCTCCACTTT.